This paragraph covers one T cell receptor beta chain sequence. The record originates from a study of cytomegalovirus exposure and HLA in healthy donors. PCR employed 60 Vbeta and 13 Jbeta primers. Data came from immunoSEQ multiplex PCR; TCRdb stores just in-frame clones and leaves some out. The sample consists of roughly 160,000 clones, about three quarters of them appearing once. J was trimmed by 3 bases and V by 3 bases; bases with no gene match: 11. Germline V lookup: CDR1 SGHNT, CDR2 YYREEE (reference sequence). The CDR3 loop spans 18 amino acids. The TCR was taken from a young woman in good health and CMV-seronegative. The V and J genes are TRBV5-4 and TRBJ2-6; 8 bases are shared with TRBD1. The sequenced material came from PBMCs. In DNA form, the CDR3 reads TGTGCCAGCAGCTGGGGTGGTGACAGGGGACGTGGGGCCAACGTCCTGACTTTC. This gives the protein CASSWGGDRGRGANVLTF.